This TCR beta chain was observed in a study of T cells in Graves' hyperthyroidism and ophthalmopathy. Broader study findings: Before onset, by a median of approximately 6.8 months, the model predicted ophthalmopathy. A model built on 13 V-J features separated ophthalmopathy from stable hyperthyroidism.

CDR3 length: 16 residues. In germline, CDR1 is SGHTA, CDR2 FQGTGA. Criteria for exclusion of patients were uncontrolled infection, other autoimmune disease, pregnancy or lactation. About this clonotype: The antigen is undetermined. One junction end does not reproduce the germline sequence, and a read error may be involved.

RNA transcripts were the template for amplifying TCR beta CDR3 regions. HTBI primers were employed in a first-round RT-PCR of the TCR CDR3. Each CDR3 protein gets one entry after TCRdb re-called the multiplex PCR reads with MiXCR. The data contain roughly 570,000 distinct CDR3 sequences, around 45% of them singletons. This chain connects TRBV7-3 to TRBJ2-7, with 10 nucleotides matching TRBD2. The TCR was taken from an adult woman with Graves' disease, either hyperthyroidism or ophthalmopathy (not recorded which). The sample consisted of peripheral blood or thyroid tissue (not recorded which). In nucleotides, the CDR3 is TGTGCCAGCAGCTTAAGACCTAGCGGGAGTGTAGACGAGCAATACTTC. Its translation is CASSLRPSGSVDEQYF.